The 29 T cell receptor beta chains below were found in one sample sequenced in a study of beta chain features in type 1 diabetes. Expressed TCRB transcripts got sequenced, as all isolated RNA was reverse transcribed. Profiling relied on immunoSEQ multiplex PCR, and the TCRdb table lists in-frame clones only, not all of them. The repertoire holds under 300,000 clones, with approximately 11% as singletons. General study points: Within each of all four CD4+ subsets, Type 1 diabetes patients had TCRB CDR3s that were moderately but significantly shorter.

The antigens these receptors bind are not known. Input material: naive CD4+ T cells from blood. The origin of the receptors is a man aged 25-40 years with type 1 diabetes.

The V gene is TRBV25-1, the J gene TRBJ2-5; D remains unclear. Germline V gene data show CDR1 as MGHDK and CDR2 as SYGVNS. CDR3 length: 13 amino acids. V was clipped by 5 bases and J by 4 bases, with 11 bases between them. The CDR3, as DNA: TGTGCCAGCAGTCGAGTCTCCCCAGAGACCCAGTACTTC. It yields the protein CASSRVSPETQYF. The complete variable domain, with remaining parts taken from reference TRBV25-1 and TRBJ2-5, reads EADIYQTPRYLVIGTGKKITLECSQTMGHDKMYWYQQDPGMELHLIHYSYGVNSTEKGDLSSESTVSRIRTEHFPLTLESARPSHTSQYLCASSRVSPETQYFGPGTRLLVL.

The chain combines TRBV6-6 with TRBJ2-3; 14 bases are a match to TRBD2. The junction had 4 bases not matched to a gene; V was cut back by 7 bases and J by 4 bases. Germline V gene data show CDR1 as MNHNY and CDR2 as SVGAGI (reference sequence). The CDR3 is 15 residues long. CDR3 nucleotide sequence: TGTGCCAGCACCAAGACTAGCGGGGGGGCAGATACGCAGTATTTT. Translating it yields CASTKTSGGADTQYF.

The genes are TRBV9 and TRBJ2-3, with 9 bases fitting TRBD2. Germline lookup yields CDR1 SGDLS and CDR2 YYNGEE. V lost 0 bases to trimming and J lost 1 base; unmatched junction nucleotides: 3. CDR3 length equals 16 residues. CDR3 protein: CASSVVASGGTDTQYF. CDR3 DNA sequence: TGTGCCAGCAGCGTAGTGGCTAGCGGGGGCACAGATACGCAGTATTTT.

This clone was observed a handful of times. V usage is TRBV7-9 and J usage is TRBJ1-1; D not certain. Germline CDR1 SEHNR, CDR2 FQNEAQ (reference sequence). The V and J ends lost 1 base and 4 bases respectively, with 7 bases between them. The CDR3 is made up of 13 amino acids. CDR3 residues: CASSLGLGTEAFF. CDR3 nucleotides: TGTGCCAGCAGCTTAGGTCTAGGCACTGAAGCTTTCTTT.

The gene calls are TRBV4-3 and TRBJ1-2, with unresolved D. V gave up 0 bases and J gave up 6 bases, with 14 bases separating them. The CDR3 spans 15 residues. Germline V gene sequence: CDR1 LGHNA, CDR2 YSLEER. CDR3 amino acids: CASSQDRPGYHGYTF. The CDR3 coding sequence is TGCGCCAGCAGCCAAGATAGACCGGGGTATCATGGCTACACCTTC.

The chain is built from TRBV5-4 and TRBJ2-5; D possibly corresponds to TRBD1 (6 bases). CDR3 size: 15 residues. The germline CDR1 and CDR2 sequences are SGHNT and YYREEE (reference sequence). The germline V and J ends were trimmed by 1 base and 2 bases, with 12 bases remaining between them. CDR3 amino acids: CASSLSTGPQETQYF. Written as DNA, the CDR3 is TGTGCCAGCAGCTTGAGCACAGGGCCACAAGAGACCCAGTACTTC.

Points on this clone: The same CDR3 also results from other DNA sequences found in this sample. This chain joins TRBV5-1 and TRBJ2-7; the match to TRBD2 covers 13 bases. Germline V gene sequence: CDR1 SGHRS, CDR2 YFSETQ. The CDR3 has 15 residues. V shed 4 bases and J 4 bases; nucleotides not matched to a gene: 5. The CDR3 coding sequence is TGCGCCAGCAGCCCGGGACTAGCGGGGACTTACGAGCAGTACTTC. Amino acid sequence: CASSPGLAGTYEQYF.

The genes are TRBV12-5 and TRBJ1-6; D is uncertain. Per germline, CDR1 LGHNT and CDR2 FRNRAP. The V end was cut by 0 bases, the J end by 7 bases, with 7 bases between. The CDR3 loop spans 14 amino acids. The CDR3 reads CASGLVHNNSPLHF. For the CDR3, the DNA is TGTGCTAGTGGTTTGGTACATAACAATTCACCCCTCCACTTT.

There are a few counts of this clone. The chain links TRBV29-1 to TRBJ1-1, with D possibly TRBD1 on 5 matching bases. The V gene's germline CDR1 is SQVTM and CDR2 ANQGSEA. Trimming cost V 7 bases and J 2 bases, with 14 bases left between them. The CDR3 runs 13 residues. The CDR3 loop is CSGGLTVNTEAFF. For the CDR3, the DNA is TGCAGCGGGGGCTTGACGGTAAACACTGAAGCTTTCTTT.

For this clone: This CDR3 is also generated by other DNA sequences in the sample. The chain combines TRBV5-1 with TRBJ2-5; no definite D call. CDR1 is SGHRS, CDR2 YFSETQ, per germline. CDR3 length: 11 residues. With 5 bases removed from V and 5 bases from J, the gap between germline ends came to 7 bases. CDR3 in amino acids: CASSPGETQYF. CDR3 bases: TGCGCCAGCAGTCCCGGGGAGACCCAGTACTTC.

This clone occurred a few times. This chain uses TRBV5-1 with TRBJ2-5; D remains unclear. The germline CDR1 and CDR2 sequences are SGHRS and YFSETQ. The germline V and J ends were trimmed by 0 bases and 2 bases, with 8 bases remaining between them. The CDR3 is 14 residues long. The CDR3 loop reads CASSLGLTQETQYF. CDR3 nucleotides: TGCGCCAGCAGCTTGGGACTGACTCAAGAGACCCAGTACTTC.

This clone was seen more than once but under ten times. The chain links TRBV29-1 to TRBJ1-6, with 10 bases that match TRBD1. The length of the CDR3 is 14 residues. The J segment lost 8 bases and the V segment lost 7 bases, leaving 8 bases of the junction unmatched. Per the germline V gene, CDR1 is SQVTM and CDR2 is ANQGSEA. The CDR3 DNA is TGCAGCGCCCGGGGGGGGACAGGGGATTCACCCCTCCACTTT. This translates into CSARGGTGDSPLHF.

This clone was observed a handful of times. V gene TRBV29-1 combines with J gene TRBJ2-7; weak D call: TRBD1 (7 bases). The germline V and J ends were trimmed by 2 bases and 4 bases, with 12 bases remaining between them. The CDR3 length is 13 residues. Germline CDR1 is SQVTM and CDR2 is ANQGSEA. The CDR3 is CSVEQGGIYEQYF. The CDR3 nucleotides read TGCAGCGTTGAACAGGGGGGAATATACGAGCAGTACTTC.

CDR3 coding DNA: TGTGCCTGGACCAGGGCCACTGAAGCTTTCTTT. Translating it yields CAWTRATEAFF. This rearrangement joins TRBV30 to TRBJ1-1; D might be TRBD1 (5 bases). The germline V and J ends were trimmed by 4 bases and 4 bases, with 7 bases remaining between them. This CDR3 has 11 amino acids. Germline V gene lookup returns CDR1 GTSNPN and CDR2 SVGIG (reference sequence).

This clone showed up just a few times. The genes are TRBV9 and TRBJ2-1; no firm D call. This CDR3 spans 13 amino acids. CDR1 is SGDLS and CDR2 is YYNGEE in the germline V gene. The germline V and J ends were trimmed by 0 bases and 9 bases, with 10 bases remaining between them. The chain's CDR3 is CASSVGLGGEQFF. The CDR3 region has the DNA TGTGCCAGCAGCGTAGGGCTAGGCGGTGAGCAGTTCTTC.

The genes are TRBV30 and TRBJ1-1; maybe TRBD1 (5 bases). There are 11 residues in the CDR3. Germline V lookup: CDR1 GTSNPN, CDR2 SVGIG (reference sequence). V lost 8 bases and J lost 8, with 15 bases in between. In DNA form, the CDR3 reads TGTGCCGGACATGTGGGGCCCGAAGCTTTCTTT. Protein product: CAGHVGPEAFF.

In its sample, this clone was seen a few times. The chain links TRBV11-1 to TRBJ2-7, with a weak D call TRBD2 (6 bases). The ends were cut back, 5 bases at V and 2 bases at J, with 13 bases in the middle. There are 14 residues in the CDR3. Germline V lookup: CDR1 SGHAT, CDR2 FQDESV (reference sequence). The CDR3 DNA reads TGTGCCAGCAGCAGCCGGGACTTTACCTACGAGCAGTACTTC. Its translation is CASSSRDFTYEQYF.

The chain is built from TRBV7-2 and TRBJ2-2; 8 bases are shared with TRBD1. V was clipped by 7 bases and J by 1 base; unmatched bases: 2. Germline V lookup: CDR1 SGHTA, CDR2 FQGNSA. This CDR3 has 14 amino acids. The CDR3 protein is CASTDRGNTGELFF. DNA for the CDR3: TGTGCCAGCACTGACAGGGGGAACACCGGGGAGCTGTTTTTT.

A few counts support this clone. The chain links TRBV5-6 to TRBJ2-3, with D hard to call. The germline CDR1 and CDR2 sequences are SGHDT and YYEEEE. V gave up 1 base and J gave up 12 bases, with 9 bases separating them. The CDR3 has 11 amino acids. The CDR3 spells CASSLQQVQYF. For the CDR3, the DNA is TGTGCCAGCAGCTTGCAGCAGGTACAGTATTTT.

This clone was counted only a few times. The chain couples TRBV19 to TRBJ2-7; the D gene is possibly TRBD1 (5 bases). With 4 bases removed from V and 1 base from J, the gap between germline ends came to 8 bases. Germline values: CDR1 LNHDA, CDR2 SQIVND (reference sequence). CDR3 length: 13 amino acids. CDR3 sequence (DNA): TGTGCCAGTAGTAGACAGCCTTCCTACGAGCAGTACTTC. It yields the protein CASSRQPSYEQYF.

This rearrangement joins TRBV5-1 to TRBJ2-5; D is unclear. The DNA end favors TRBJ2-7, so the J call may be wrong. There are 14 residues in the CDR3. Germline values: CDR1 SGHRS, CDR2 YFSETQ. CDR3 sequence (DNA): TGCGCCAGCAGCTTGGGAGGCCGCCCCTACGAGCAGTACTTC. Its translation is CASSLGGRPYEQYF.

The CDR3 DNA follows: TGTGCCAGCTCGCCGGTCCAAGAGACCCAGTACTTC. Protein sequence: CASSPVQETQYF. The rearrangement links TRBV28 to TRBJ2-5, with no clear D. Deletions cut 8 bases from V and 1 base from J, with 8 bases between. Germline CDR1 and CDR2: MDHEN and SYDVKM. The CDR3 covers 12 residues.

There are a few counts of this clone. The same CDR3 can be traced to other DNA sequences in this sample. V gene TRBV30 combines with J gene TRBJ1-5; D is perhaps TRBD1 (5 bases). This CDR3 has 13 amino acids. V was cut by 3 bases and J by 2 bases, with 8 bases left in between. CDR1 is GTSNPN, CDR2 SVGIG, per germline (reference sequence). DNA of the CDR3: TGTGCCTGGAGCCTCAGGGGCAATCAGCCCCAGCATTTT. Protein: CAWSLRGNQPQHF.

This clone was picked up a small number of times. This sequence joins TRBV5-6 and TRBJ2-1; 7 bases map to TRBD2. Losses at the gene ends were 1 base for V and 2 bases for J; bases not matched to a gene: 6. In germline, CDR1 is SGHDT, CDR2 YYEEEE. There are 16 residues in the CDR3. CDR3 loop: CASSLLPTSAYNEQFF. The CDR3 bases are TGTGCCAGCAGCTTGCTGCCCACTAGCGCCTACAATGAGCAGTTCTTC.

The J gene is TRBJ2-7, the V gene TRBV2; the D is unclear. The V and J ends lost 6 bases and 3 bases respectively, with 6 bases between them. This CDR3 is 11 amino acids long. The V gene's germline CDR1 is SNHLY and CDR2 FYNNEI. The CDR3: CASSASYEQYF. The CDR3, as DNA: TGTGCCAGCAGCGCGAGCTACGAGCAGTACTTC.

This clone showed up just a few times. The rearrangement links TRBV2 to TRBJ2-1; 7 bases line up with TRBD2. Germline assignment: CDR1 SNHLY and CDR2 FYNNEI. The CDR3 runs to 12 residues. The ends lost 8 bases at V and 3 bases at J; junction bases unmatched: 1. The CDR3 reads CASGGDYNEQFF. CDR3 coding DNA: TGTGCCAGCGGGGGGGACTACAATGAGCAGTTCTTC.

The rearrangement uses TRBV5-4 and TRBJ2-3, with 8 bases that match TRBD2. J gave up 4 bases and V 4 bases, and 8 bases lay outside the gene matches. The CDR3 has 15 amino acids. Germline CDR1 reads SGHNT; CDR2 reads YYREEE (reference sequence). CDR3 amino acids: CASSPGGLAADTQYF. The CDR3 DNA sequence: TGTGCCAGCAGCCCGGGGGGGCTAGCGGCAGATACGCAGTATTTT.

This clone turned up a few times. The chain employs TRBV19 and TRBJ1-2, with 7 bases lining up with TRBD1. The CDR3 is 13 amino acids. The V and J ends lost 6 bases and 7 bases, in that order; junction bases with no gene match: 8. Germline V gene lookup returns CDR1 LNHDA and CDR2 SQIVND (reference sequence). The CDR3 protein is CASRPFDRVGYTF. CDR3 sequence (DNA): TGTGCCAGTAGGCCGTTCGACAGGGTTGGCTACACCTTC.

CDR3 residues: CASRGYRKGQGASDTQYF. As DNA, the CDR3 is TGTGCCAGCAGAGGGTATCGGAAGGGACAGGGGGCTTCAGATACGCAGTATTTT. V is TRBV11-2 and J is TRBJ2-3; the match to TRBD1 covers 12 bases. V trimming: 6 bases; J trimming: 4 bases; junction bases outside the gene matches: 14. Germline assignment: CDR1 SGHAT and CDR2 FQNNGV. The CDR3 spans 18 residues.